One sample yielded the 31 T cell receptor beta chains listed below, sequenced in a study of cytomegalovirus exposure and HLA in healthy donors (dated by TCRdb to 2016 to 2017). Library construction relied on the immunoSEQ multiplex PCR assay. A mixture of 60 forward primers for TCR Vbeta segments and 13 reverse primers for TCR Jbeta segments was used in the multiplex PCR. TCRdb provides this immuneACCESS table in a form limited to in-frame rearrangements. Some clones are lacking; in checked studies, under half of them reflect an unresolved V gene, and why the rest are absent is not known. The sample's records list about 210,000 clones. The ten top clones hold around 0.95% of the sample. Sample: PBMCs. The source of these receptors is a woman between 25 and 40 years old in good health and CMV-seropositive.

The gene calls are TRBV11-2 and TRBJ1-6, with D possibly being TRBD1 (6 bases). This CDR3 region has 14 residues. Germline CDR1 is SGHAT and CDR2 is FQNNGV. V shed 0 bases and J shed 7 bases, with 7 bases lying between them. This CDR3 reads CASSLDDRNSPLHF. The CDR3 DNA reads TGTGCCAGCAGCTTAGATGACAGGAATTCACCCCTCCACTTT. Together with reference TRBV11-2 and TRBJ1-6, the CDR3 gives the full variable domain: EAGVAQSPRYKIIEKRQSVAFWCNPISGHATLYWYQQILGQGPKLLIQFQNNGVVDDSQLPKDRFSAERLKGVDSTLKIQPAKLEDSAVYLCASSLDDRNSPLHFGNGTRLTVT.

The rearrangement joins TRBV27 to TRBJ1-2, with 8 bases matching TRBD1. Germline V gives CDR1 MNHEY, CDR2 SMNVEV (reference sequence). CDR3 length equals 16 residues. V lost 5 bases and J lost 5; bases outside the gene matches: 13. The chain's CDR3 is CASSDDLTTGAYGYTF. The CDR3 DNA reads as TGTGCCAGCAGTGACGACCTAACGACAGGGGCTTATGGCTACACCTTC.

About this clone itself: The junction departs from the called germline gene at one end, perhaps through a read error. The gene calls are TRBV5-1 and TRBJ1-3, with a weak D call TRBD1 (5 bases). CDR3 length equals 15 residues. CDR1 is SGHRS, CDR2 YFSETQ, per germline. The CDR3 coding sequence is TGCGCCAGCAGGTTGGAGGGGCACTCTGGAAACACCATATATTTT. Translating gives CASRLEGHSGNTIYF.

The chain combines TRBV27 with TRBJ1-4; TRBD1 agrees at 8 bases. V shed 9 bases and J 8 bases; nucleotides not matched to a gene: 8. The CDR3 contains 13 residues. Germline V gene lookup returns CDR1 MNHEY and CDR2 SMNVEV (reference sequence). CDR3 nucleotides: TGTGCCAGTCTGGGCGGACAGGGAGAAAAACTGTTTTTT. Residues: CASLGGQGEKLFF.

The chain is built from TRBV5-1 and TRBJ2-5; 7 bases map to TRBD2. CDR1 and CDR2 (germline): SGHRS, YFSETQ. The CDR3 consists of 16 residues. The V segment lost 1 base and the J segment 1 base; nucleotides outside the gene matches: 7. The CDR3 sequence is CASSLSGGTTQETQYF. CDR3 nucleotides: TGCGCCAGCAGCTTGTCCGGGGGGACTACCCAAGAGACCCAGTACTTC.

The chain has TRBV18 and TRBJ2-7; the D gene is possibly TRBD2 (6 bases). V was shortened by 3 bases and J by 4 bases, with 19 bases between the two germline ends. Germline V CDR1 and CDR2: KGHSH, LQKENI. The CDR3 length is 16 residues. CDR3 amino acids: CASSPASGRAGYEQYF. CDR3 sequence (DNA): TGTGCCAGCTCACCGGCAAGCGGGCGGGCCGGATACGAGCAGTACTTC.

The rearrangement joins TRBV7-2 to TRBJ1-1, with D tentatively TRBD1 (6 bases). V was clipped by 0 bases and J by 0 bases, with 26 bases between them. The V gene's germline CDR1 is SGHTA and CDR2 FQGNSA. This CDR3 has 21 residues. The CDR3 coding sequence is TGTGCCAGCAGCTTAGCGCTTGCGGGGGGCGATTCTTGGGGCGTGAACACTGAAGCTTTCTTT. This gives the protein CASSLALAGGDSWGVNTEAFF.

The chain carries TRBV15 and TRBJ2-5, with D hard to call. From germline, CDR1 is LNHNV and CDR2 YYDKDF (reference sequence). V dropped 0 bases and J dropped 0 bases, with 5 bases sitting between them. This CDR3 has 14 amino acids. The chain's CDR3 is CATSRDRNQETQYF. Here the CDR3 DNA reads TGTGCCACCAGCAGAGACAGAAACCAAGAGACCCAGTACTTC. The full variable domain, with the rest looked up from reference TRBV15 and TRBJ2-5, is DAMVIQNPRYQVTQFGKPVTLSCSQTLNHNVMYWYQQKSSQAPKLLFHYYDKDFNNEADTPDNFQSRRPNTSFCFLDIRSPGLGDTAMYLCATSRDRNQETQYFGPGTRLLVL.

The genes are TRBV6-5 and TRBJ1-2; 7 positions match TRBD1. The CDR3 has 13 residues. Trimming removed 8 bases from V and 7 bases from J; junction bases left unmatched: 10. Germline V lookup: CDR1 MNHEY, CDR2 SVGAGI. The CDR3 region has the DNA TGTGCCAGCGGGCCGGACAGGAATCTTGGCTACACCTTC. Translation gives CASGPDRNLGYTF.

V usage is TRBV11-2 and J usage is TRBJ2-1; TRBD2 aligns across 7 bases. Germline V gene sequence: CDR1 SGHAT, CDR2 FQNNGV. CDR3 length: 17 residues. V lost 2 bases, J lost 4 bases, and 11 bases stayed unmatched. This chain's CDR3 is CASSLRIRGTTYNEQFF. As DNA, the CDR3 is TGTGCCAGCAGCTTACGAATACGGGGGACTACATACAATGAGCAGTTCTTC.

The chain couples TRBV6-5 to TRBJ2-7; D ambiguous. The CDR3 spans 14 residues. V was pared by 0 bases and J by 4 bases, with 10 bases between. The V gene's germline CDR1 is MNHEY and CDR2 SVGAGI. CDR3 region: CASSYSLTKYEQYF. The DNA of the CDR3 is TGTGCCAGCAGTTACTCGTTGACAAAGTACGAGCAGTACTTC.

The genes are TRBV7-8 and TRBJ2-5, with D unresolved. CDR1 SGHVS and CDR2 FQNEAQ come from the germline V gene. Trimming removed 4 bases at V and 4 bases at J, with 13 bases between. This CDR3 has 14 residues. CDR3 protein: CASSSTMTGETQYF. In nucleotides, the CDR3 is TGTGCCAGCAGCTCGACGATGACTGGAGAGACCCAGTACTTC.

The genes are TRBV7-6 and TRBJ2-2, with 7 bases matching TRBD1. Germline V CDR1 and CDR2: SGHVS, FNYEAQ. With 7 bases clipped from V and 11 bases from J, the junction kept 28 bases outside the gene matches. The CDR3 sequence is 19 residues long. The CDR3 spells CASTPIPHIVGQQGRELFF. The CDR3 DNA follows: TGTGCCAGCACTCCTATCCCACACATCGTCGGGCAACAGGGGAGAGAGCTGTTTTTT.

This chain uses TRBV20-1 with TRBJ2-5; D is ambiguous. Trimming stripped 2 bases from V and 4 bases from J, with 5 bases between. The CDR3 totals 11 residues. Germline CDR1 and CDR2: DFQATT and SNEGSKA (reference sequence). The CDR3 spells CSARSRETQYF. The DNA of the CDR3 is TGCAGTGCTAGATCGCGAGAGACCCAGTACTTC.

V gene TRBV10-1 combines with J gene TRBJ2-7, with no clear D. Germline loops: CDR1 WNHNN, CDR2 SYGVQD (reference sequence). The CDR3 sequence is 13 residues long. Deletions cut 5 bases from V and 3 bases from J, with 11 bases between. For the CDR3, the DNA is TGCGCCAGCAGTCCGGGTGGTAGCTACGAGCAGTACTTC. Its protein is CASSPGGSYEQYF.

CDR3 region: CASSGSPQGEKLFF. CDR3 bases: TGCGCCAGCAGCGGGTCTCCCCAGGGCGAAAAACTGTTTTTT. The V call is TRBV5-1, the J call TRBJ1-4; D is perhaps TRBD1 (5 bases). Germline CDR1 reads SGHRS; CDR2 reads YFSETQ. The V and J ends lost 4 bases and 8 bases respectively, with 15 bases between them. This CDR3 is 14 amino acids long. Full variable domain (outside the CDR3, taken from reference TRBV5-1 and TRBJ1-4): KAGVTQTPRYLIKTRGQQVTLSCSPISGHRSVSWYQQTPGQGLQFLFEYFSETQRNKGNFPGRFSGRQFSNSRSEMNVSTLELGDSALYLCASSGSPQGEKLFFGSGTQLSVL.

This chain uses TRBV4-1 with TRBJ1-2; D is uncertain. Trimming pared 0 bases from V and 3 bases from J, leaving 5 bases between. This CDR3 region has 13 residues. Germline V lookup: CDR1 MGHRA, CDR2 YSYEKL. CDR3 bases: TGCGCCAGCAGCCAAGACCCCTACTATGGCTACACCTTC. Encoded protein: CASSQDPYYGYTF.

The rearrangement links TRBV15 to TRBJ1-1; 7 bases align to TRBD1. Germline V CDR1 and CDR2: LNHNV, YYDKDF (reference sequence). CDR3 length equals 15 residues. V lost 0 bases and J lost 4; bases outside the gene matches: 5. CDR3 residues: CATSRDWAGGTEAFF. The CDR3 DNA reads as TGTGCCACCAGCAGAGATTGGGCAGGGGGCACTGAAGCTTTCTTT.

The chain recombines TRBV28 with TRBJ2-1; D gene unclear. This CDR3 is built from 13 residues. Looked up from germline, CDR1 is MDHEN and CDR2 is SYDVKM. The V gene lost 5 bases and the J gene lost 4 bases, with 9 bases spanning the gap. CDR3 region: CASSRAPYNEQFF. CDR3 bases: TGTGCCAGCAGTCGCGCGCCTTACAATGAGCAGTTCTTC.

The chain recombines TRBV28 with TRBJ2-7; 10 nucleotides line up with TRBD2. The CDR3 length is 14 residues. Germline V gene data show CDR1 as MDHEN and CDR2 as SYDVKM. With V trimmed by 8 bases and J by 4 bases, 8 bases remained unmatched. The CDR3 sequence is CASGSGTSDYEQYF. DNA for the CDR3: TGTGCCAGCGGATCCGGGACTAGCGATTACGAGCAGTACTTC.

The CDR3 sequence is CASSPRTSGNTDTQYF. CDR3 nucleotides: TGTGCCAGCTCACCAAGGACTAGCGGGAACACAGATACGCAGTATTTT. The V gene is TRBV18, the J gene TRBJ2-3, with 12 nucleotides matching TRBD2. The V segment lost 2 bases and the J segment 2 bases; nucleotides outside the gene matches: 2. This CDR3 spans 16 amino acids. From germline, CDR1 is KGHSH and CDR2 LQKENI.

V usage is TRBV5-1 and J usage is TRBJ1-1, with 7 bases lining up with TRBD1. CDR3 length: 14 residues. Germline assignment: CDR1 SGHRS and CDR2 YFSETQ. The junction had 3 bases not matched to a gene; V was cut back by 3 bases and J by 1 base. CDR3 DNA sequence: TGCGCCAGCAGCTGGGACAGTTCGAACACTGAAGCTTTCTTT. This translates into CASSWDSSNTEAFF.

The J gene is TRBJ2-1, the V gene TRBV5-8; 10 bases match TRBD2. Germline loops: CDR1 SGHTS, CDR2 YDEGEE. There are 15 residues in the CDR3. The ends lost 3 bases at V and 4 bases at J; junction bases unmatched: 4. The CDR3, as DNA: TGTGCCAGCAGCTGGGGACTAGCGATTTACAATGAGCAGTTCTTC. This translates into CASSWGLAIYNEQFF.

V gene TRBV11-3 combines with J gene TRBJ2-5, with 7 bases identical to TRBD2. The CDR3 runs to 16 residues. CDR1 is SGHNT and CDR2 is YENEEA in the germline V gene. The trim removed 1 base at V and 1 base at J, leaving 6 bases unmatched. The CDR3 sequence is CASSLGGGRIQETQYF. The CDR3 DNA is TGTGCCAGCAGCTTAGGGGGGGGACGGATCCAAGAGACCCAGTACTTC.

The chain employs TRBV7-9 and TRBJ2-2; no definite D call. CDR1 and CDR2 (germline): SEHNR, FQNEAQ (reference sequence). CDR3 length equals 13 residues. V shed 6 bases and J shed 3 bases, with 8 bases lying between them. CDR3 loop: CASSALYTGELFF. As DNA, the CDR3 is TGTGCCAGCAGTGCGTTATACACCGGGGAGCTGTTTTTT.

The chain combines TRBV7-2 with TRBJ1-6, with 9 bases fitting TRBD1. In germline, CDR1 is SGHTA, CDR2 FQGNSA. Trimming took 7 bases from V and 7 from J; bases not matched to a gene: 11. The CDR3 is made up of 16 amino acids. The CDR3 nucleotides read TGTGCCAGCAACAAGTTACAGGGGGCGCTGAATTCACCCCTCCACTTT. Translated: CASNKLQGALNSPLHF.

The chain employs TRBV5-1 and TRBJ2-7; 9 bases are a match to TRBD1. There are 16 residues in the CDR3. Germline CDR1 and CDR2: SGHRS and YFSETQ. The V and J ends lost 1 base and 5 bases, in that order; junction bases with no gene match: 10. The CDR3 region is CASSLSPGQGIDEQYF. CDR3 nucleotide sequence: TGCGCCAGCAGCTTGTCACCGGGACAGGGTATTGACGAGCAGTACTTC.

The chain uses TRBV7-9 and TRBJ2-1; D possibly corresponds to TRBD2 (5 bases). Germline lookup yields CDR1 SEHNR and CDR2 FQNEAQ (reference sequence). The CDR3 consists of 17 residues. Trimming pared 0 bases from V and 6 bases from J, leaving 18 bases between. This CDR3 reads CASSLAANPGISNEQFF. CDR3 sequence (DNA): TGTGCCAGCAGCTTAGCCGCTAACCCCGGGATCTCCAATGAGCAGTTCTTC.

This chain connects TRBV2 to TRBJ1-1; TRBD1 aligns across 9 bases. J gave up 3 bases and V 7 bases, and 12 bases lay outside the gene matches. Per germline, CDR1 SNHLY and CDR2 FYNNEI. The CDR3 is made up of 16 amino acids. In DNA form, the CDR3 reads TGTGCCAGCACCCCGGGACAGGGCGAGGCCCACACTGAAGCTTTCTTT. Translating it yields CASTPGQGEAHTEAFF. The entire variable domain, with the rest obtained from reference TRBV2 and TRBJ1-1, is as follows: EPEVTQTPSHQVTQMGQEVILRCVPISNHLYFYWYRQILGQKVEFLVSFYNNEISEKSEIFDDQFSVERPDGSNFTLKIRSTKLEDSAMYFCASTPGQGEAHTEAFFGQGTRLTVV.

The rearrangement joins TRBV7-2 to TRBJ2-1; TRBD2 matches at 10 bases. The junction had 8 bases not matched to a gene; V was cut back by 1 base and J by 8 bases. This CDR3 is built from 16 residues. Germline assignment: CDR1 SGHTA and CDR2 FQGNSA. CDR3 sequence: CASSLGFLAGVYEQFF. CDR3 bases: TGTGCCAGCAGCTTAGGGTTTCTAGCGGGAGTATATGAGCAGTTCTTC.

V is TRBV4-1 and J is TRBJ1-6, with 7 bases matching TRBD1. CDR3 length equals 17 residues. CDR1 is MGHRA and CDR2 is YSYEKL in the germline V gene. Trimming at V came to 5 bases and at J to 2 bases, leaving 9 bases not matched to a gene. Here the CDR3 reads CASSGTGVYPYNSPLHF. The CDR3 DNA follows: TGCGCCAGCAGCGGAACAGGGGTTTATCCCTATAATTCACCCCTCCACTTT.